The subject of this entry is one T cell receptor beta chain. The sample belongs to a study of blood T cell repertoires in COVID-19. The table came from immunoSEQ multiplex PCR; TCRdb's copy has only in-frame clones and leaves some out. Among about 310,000 clones listed, 90% were seen once. This CDR3 spans 16 amino acids. Germline trimming cut 5 bases from V and 6 bases from J; bases unmatched to any gene: 10. Looked up from germline, CDR1 is SGHTA and CDR2 is FQGNSA. The chain employs TRBV7-2 and TRBJ2-3; 11 bases align to TRBD1. The specimen sequenced was peripheral blood. The clonotype originates from a woman in her thirties or forties with COVID-19, enrolled during active disease. The CDR3 sequence is CASSPNGQGAGDTQYF. CDR3 nucleotides: TGTGCCAGCAGCCCAAACGGACAGGGGGCAGGGGATACGCAGTATTTT.